These 5 T cell receptor beta chains were all obtained from the same sample, sequenced in a study. Each CDR3 protein is one row after TCRdb ran MiXCR on the 5' RACE reads. The profile covers some 37,000 distinct CDR3 sequences, with approximately 20% appearing a single time and approximately 2.9% taken by the ten largest. Specimen: naive CD4+ T cells sorted from a lymph node. The subset: naive CD4+ T cells, CD4+CD45RA+CD25-. Receptor source: a female donor with breast cancer.

On this clonotype itself: This may stem from a read error, because a much larger clone lies one nucleotide away. V gene TRBV5-1 combines with J gene TRBJ2-2, with D unclear. The CDR3 length is 14 residues. The V gene's germline CDR1 is SGHRS and CDR2 YFSETQ. The ends were cut back, 3 bases at V and 6 bases at J, with 12 bases in the middle. This CDR3 reads CASSSEGFAGELFF. CDR3 DNA sequence: TGCGCCAGCAGCTCGGAAGGGTTCGCCGGGGAGCTGTTTTTT.

This clonotype appeared many times. The J gene is TRBJ2-1, the V gene TRBV6-5, with D perhaps TRBD1 or TRBD2 (5 bases each). The V end lost 8 bases, the J end lost 15 bases, and 20 bases lay between the germline ends. This CDR3 comprises 12 residues. Germline CDR1 is MNHEY and CDR2 is SVGAGI. The CDR3 region is CASSQGLADMFF. The CDR3 DNA follows: TGTGCCAGCTCCCAGGGTCTAGCCGATATGTTCTTC.

The sample holds a few counts of this clonotype. V is TRBV6-5 and J is TRBJ2-7; no firm D call. This CDR3 spans 13 amino acids. The germline V gene has CDR1 MNHEY and CDR2 SVGAGI. Trimming removed 8 bases from V and 6 bases from J, with 17 bases in between. The chain's CDR3 is CASGMGTSLEQYF. The CDR3 nucleotides read TGTGCCAGCGGTATGGGCACCTCACTCGAGCAGTACTTC.

The chain joins TRBV5-1 to TRBJ1-1; 7 positions agree with TRBD1. The CDR3 is 14 amino acids. The trim removed 4 bases at V and 7 bases at J, leaving 10 bases unmatched. Germline CDR1 reads SGHRS; CDR2 reads YFSETQ. This CDR3 is CASSPSTGSVEAFF. The CDR3 bases are TGCGCCAGCAGCCCCTCGACAGGGAGTGTTGAAGCTTTCTTT.

For this clonotype: Possible read error: a much larger clone is one base away. The chain uses TRBV12-3 or TRBV12-4 and TRBJ1-1, with D maybe TRBD1 (5 bases). The CDR3 spans 14 residues. The CDR3 DNA reads TGTGCCAGCAGTTTATTGGTCCGGGGCACTGAAGCTTGCTTT. Protein: CASSLLVRGTEACF.